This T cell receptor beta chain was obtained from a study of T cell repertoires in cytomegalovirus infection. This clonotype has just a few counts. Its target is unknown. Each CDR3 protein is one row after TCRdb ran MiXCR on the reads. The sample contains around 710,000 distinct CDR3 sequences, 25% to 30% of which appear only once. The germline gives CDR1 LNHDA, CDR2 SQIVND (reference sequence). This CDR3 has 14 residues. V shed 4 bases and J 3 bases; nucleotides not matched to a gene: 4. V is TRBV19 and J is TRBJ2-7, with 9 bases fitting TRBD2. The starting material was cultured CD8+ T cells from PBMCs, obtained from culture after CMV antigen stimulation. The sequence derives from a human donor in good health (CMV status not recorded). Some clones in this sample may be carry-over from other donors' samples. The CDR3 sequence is CASSTLAGSYEQYF. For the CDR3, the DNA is TGTGCCAGTAGTACGCTAGCGGGGAGCTACGAGCAGTACTTC.